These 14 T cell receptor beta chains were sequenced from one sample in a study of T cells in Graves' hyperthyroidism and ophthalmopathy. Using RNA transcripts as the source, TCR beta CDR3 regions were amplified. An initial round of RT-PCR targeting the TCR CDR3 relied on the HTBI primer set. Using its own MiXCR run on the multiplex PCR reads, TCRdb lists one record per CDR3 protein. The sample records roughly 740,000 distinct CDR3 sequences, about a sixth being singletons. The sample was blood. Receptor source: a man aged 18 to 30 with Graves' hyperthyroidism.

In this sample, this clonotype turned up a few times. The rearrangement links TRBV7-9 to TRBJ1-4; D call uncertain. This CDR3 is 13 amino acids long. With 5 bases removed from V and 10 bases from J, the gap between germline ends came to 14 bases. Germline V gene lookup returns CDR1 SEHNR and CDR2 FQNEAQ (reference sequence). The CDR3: CASSPVGIGKLFF. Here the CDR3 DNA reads TGTGCCAGCAGCCCGGTGGGGATCGGAAAACTGTTTTTT.

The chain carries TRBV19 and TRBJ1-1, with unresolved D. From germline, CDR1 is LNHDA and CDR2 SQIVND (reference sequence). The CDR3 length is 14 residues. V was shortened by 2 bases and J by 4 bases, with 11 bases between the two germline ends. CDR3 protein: CASSITSGSTEAFF. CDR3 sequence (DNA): TGTGCCAGTAGTATAACGTCGGGGAGCACTGAAGCTTTCTTT.

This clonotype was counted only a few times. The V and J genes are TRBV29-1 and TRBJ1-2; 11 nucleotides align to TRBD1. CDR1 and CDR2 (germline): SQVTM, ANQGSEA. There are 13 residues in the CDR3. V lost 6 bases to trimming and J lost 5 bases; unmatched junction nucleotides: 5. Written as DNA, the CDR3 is TGCAGCGTCTCCGGGACAGGGGGGTATGGCTACACCTTC. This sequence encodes CSVSGTGGYGYTF.

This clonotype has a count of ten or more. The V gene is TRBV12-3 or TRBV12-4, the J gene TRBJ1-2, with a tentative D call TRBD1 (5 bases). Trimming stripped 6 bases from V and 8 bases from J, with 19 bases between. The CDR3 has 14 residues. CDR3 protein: CASSPTAGFYGYTF. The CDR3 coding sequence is TGTGCCAGCAGCCCGACAGCAGGGTTCTACGGCTACACCTTC.

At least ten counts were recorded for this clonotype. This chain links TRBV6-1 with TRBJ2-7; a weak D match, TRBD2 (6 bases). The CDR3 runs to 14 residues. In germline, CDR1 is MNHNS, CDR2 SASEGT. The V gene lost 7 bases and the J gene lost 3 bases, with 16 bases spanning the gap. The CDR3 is CASISGRLDYEQYF. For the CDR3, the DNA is TGTGCCAGCATAAGCGGGCGGCTCGACTACGAGCAGTACTTC.

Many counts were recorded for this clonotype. For the CDR3, the DNA is TGCAGTGCTAGCCGCCTCCGGGGCGGTACGCAGTATTTT. This translates into CSASRLRGGTQYF. The V call is TRBV20-1, the J call TRBJ2-3; TRBD1 or TRBD2 may be the D gene (5 bases each). V lost 3 bases, J lost 8 bases, and 15 bases lay in between. Looked up from germline, CDR1 is DFQATT and CDR2 is SNEGSKA (reference sequence). The CDR3 contains 13 residues.

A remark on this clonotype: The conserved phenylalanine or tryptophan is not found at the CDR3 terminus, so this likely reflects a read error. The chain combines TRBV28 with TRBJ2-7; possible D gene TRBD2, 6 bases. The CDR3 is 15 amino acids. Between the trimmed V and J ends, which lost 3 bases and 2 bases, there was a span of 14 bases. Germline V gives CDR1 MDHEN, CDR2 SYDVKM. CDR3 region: CASSFRRGRTYEQYL. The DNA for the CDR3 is TGTGCCAGCAGTTTCCGGAGGGGAAGAACCTACGAGCAGTACCTC.

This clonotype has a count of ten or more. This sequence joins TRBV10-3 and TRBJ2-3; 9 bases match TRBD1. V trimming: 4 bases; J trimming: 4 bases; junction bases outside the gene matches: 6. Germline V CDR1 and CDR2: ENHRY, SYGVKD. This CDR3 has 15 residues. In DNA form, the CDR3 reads TGTGCCATCAGTGGACCGACAGGGGGGCCAGATACGCAGTATTTT. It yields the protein CAISGPTGGPDTQYF.

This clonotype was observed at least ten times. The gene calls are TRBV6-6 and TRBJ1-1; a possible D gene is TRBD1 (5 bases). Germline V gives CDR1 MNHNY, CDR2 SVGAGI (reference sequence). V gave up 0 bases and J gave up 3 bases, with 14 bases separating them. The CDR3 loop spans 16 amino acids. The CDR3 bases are TGTGCCAGCAGTTACTCTCTCACGGGGGGTGACACTGAAGCTTTCTTT. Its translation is CASSYSLTGGDTEAFF.

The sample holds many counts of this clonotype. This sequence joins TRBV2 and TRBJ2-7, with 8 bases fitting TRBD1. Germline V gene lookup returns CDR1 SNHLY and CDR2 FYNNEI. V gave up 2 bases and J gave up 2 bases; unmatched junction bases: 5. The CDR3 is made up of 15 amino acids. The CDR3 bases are TGTGCCAGCAGTGAAATAAGGACAGGGACCTACGAGCAGTACTTC. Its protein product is CASSEIRTGTYEQYF. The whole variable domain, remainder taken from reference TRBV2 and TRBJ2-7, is EPEVTQTPSHQVTQMGQEVILRCVPISNHLYFYWYRQILGQKVEFLVSFYNNEISEKSEIFDDQFSVERPDGSNFTLKIRSTKLEDSAMYFCASSEIRTGTYEQYFGPGTRLTVT.

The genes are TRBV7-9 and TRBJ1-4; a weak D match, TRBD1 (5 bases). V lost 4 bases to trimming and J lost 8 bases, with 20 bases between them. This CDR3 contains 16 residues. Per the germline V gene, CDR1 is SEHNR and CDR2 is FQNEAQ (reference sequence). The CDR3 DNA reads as TGTGCCAGCAGCTACCCGCGGGGGGTTCGGGAAGAAAAACTGTTTTTT. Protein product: CASSYPRGVREEKLFF.

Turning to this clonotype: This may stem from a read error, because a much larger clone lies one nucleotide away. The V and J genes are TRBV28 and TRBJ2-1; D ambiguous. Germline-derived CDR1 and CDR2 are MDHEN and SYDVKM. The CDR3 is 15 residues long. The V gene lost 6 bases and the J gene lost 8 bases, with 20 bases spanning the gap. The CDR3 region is CASSMTRAASYEQFF. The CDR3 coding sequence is TGTGCCAGCAGCATGACAAGGGCCGCATCCTATGAGCAGTTCTTC.

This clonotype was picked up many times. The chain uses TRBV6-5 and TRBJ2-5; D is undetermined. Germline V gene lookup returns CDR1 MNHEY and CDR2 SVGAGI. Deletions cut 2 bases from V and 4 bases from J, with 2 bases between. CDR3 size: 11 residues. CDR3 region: CASSYRETQYF. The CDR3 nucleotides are TGTGCCAGCAGTTACAGAGAGACCCAGTACTTC.

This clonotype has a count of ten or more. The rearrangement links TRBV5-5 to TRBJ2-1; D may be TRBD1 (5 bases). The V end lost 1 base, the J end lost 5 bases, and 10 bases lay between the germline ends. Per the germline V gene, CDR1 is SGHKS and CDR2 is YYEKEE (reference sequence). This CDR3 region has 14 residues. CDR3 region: CASSLSRANNEQFF. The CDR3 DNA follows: TGTGCCAGCAGCTTGAGCAGGGCCAACAATGAGCAGTTCTTC.